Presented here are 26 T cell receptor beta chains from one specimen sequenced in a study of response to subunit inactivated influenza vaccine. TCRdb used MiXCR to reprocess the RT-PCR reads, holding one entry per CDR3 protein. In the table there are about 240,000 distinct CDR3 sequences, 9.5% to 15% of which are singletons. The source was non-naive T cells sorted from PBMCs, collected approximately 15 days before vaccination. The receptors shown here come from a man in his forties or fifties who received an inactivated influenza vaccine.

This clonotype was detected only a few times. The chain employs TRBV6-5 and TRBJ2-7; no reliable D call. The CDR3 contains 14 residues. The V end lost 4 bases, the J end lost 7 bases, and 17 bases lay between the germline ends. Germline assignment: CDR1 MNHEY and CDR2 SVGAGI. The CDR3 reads CASSSSPDLREQYF. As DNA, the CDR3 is TGTGCCAGCAGTTCTTCCCCTGACCTGCGGGAGCAGTACTTC.

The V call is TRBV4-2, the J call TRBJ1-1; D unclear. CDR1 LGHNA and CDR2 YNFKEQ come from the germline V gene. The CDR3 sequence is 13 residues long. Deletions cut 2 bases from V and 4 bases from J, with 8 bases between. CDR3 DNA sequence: TGTGCCAGCAGCCAACGGGAGGGCACTGAAGCTTTCTTT. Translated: CASSQREGTEAFF.

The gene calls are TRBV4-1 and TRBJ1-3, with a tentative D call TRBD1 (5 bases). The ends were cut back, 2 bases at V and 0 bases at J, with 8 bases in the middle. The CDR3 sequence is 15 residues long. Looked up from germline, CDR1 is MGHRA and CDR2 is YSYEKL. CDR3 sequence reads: CASSQHRFSGNTIYF. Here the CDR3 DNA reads TGCGCCAGCAGCCAACACAGGTTCTCTGGAAACACCATATATTTT.

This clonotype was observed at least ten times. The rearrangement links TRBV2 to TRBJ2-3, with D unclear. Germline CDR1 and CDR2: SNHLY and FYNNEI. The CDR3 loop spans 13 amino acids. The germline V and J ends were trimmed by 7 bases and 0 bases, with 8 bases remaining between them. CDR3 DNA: TGTGCCAGCAAGGGCTTTAGCACAGATACGCAGTATTTT. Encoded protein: CASKGFSTDTQYF.

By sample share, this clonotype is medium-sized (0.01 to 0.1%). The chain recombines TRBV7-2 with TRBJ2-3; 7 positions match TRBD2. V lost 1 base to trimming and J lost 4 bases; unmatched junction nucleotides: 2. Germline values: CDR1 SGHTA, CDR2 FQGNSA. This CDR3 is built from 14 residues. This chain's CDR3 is CASSLGGGADTQYF. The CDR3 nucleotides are TGTGCCAGCAGCTTAGGTGGGGGGGCAGATACGCAGTATTTT. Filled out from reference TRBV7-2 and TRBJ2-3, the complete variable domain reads GAGVSQSPSNKVTEKGKDVELRCDPISGHTALYWYRQSLGQGLEFLIYFQGNSAPDKSGLPSDRFSAERTGGSVSTLTIQRTQQEDSAVYLCASSLGGGADTQYFGPGTRLTVL.

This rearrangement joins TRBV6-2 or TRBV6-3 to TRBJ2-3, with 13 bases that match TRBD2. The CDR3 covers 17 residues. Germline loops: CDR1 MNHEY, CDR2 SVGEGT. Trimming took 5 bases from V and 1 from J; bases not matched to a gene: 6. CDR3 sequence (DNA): TGTGCCAGCAGTCTAGGCGGACTAGCGGGAGGCACAGATACGCAGTATTTT. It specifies CASSLGGLAGGTDTQYF.

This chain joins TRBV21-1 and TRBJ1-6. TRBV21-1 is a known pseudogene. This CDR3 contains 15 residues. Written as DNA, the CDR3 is TGTGCCAGCAGCAAACTACTCTTGGAGATTTCACCCCTCCACTTT. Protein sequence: CASSKLLLEISPLHF.

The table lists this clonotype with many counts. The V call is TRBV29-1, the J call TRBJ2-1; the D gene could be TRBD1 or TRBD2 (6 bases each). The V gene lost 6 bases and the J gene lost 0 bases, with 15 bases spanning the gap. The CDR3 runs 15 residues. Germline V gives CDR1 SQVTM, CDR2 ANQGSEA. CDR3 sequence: CSVAGGRSSYNEQFF. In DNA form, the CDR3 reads TGCAGCGTGGCCGGGGGCCGGAGCTCCTACAATGAGCAGTTCTTC.

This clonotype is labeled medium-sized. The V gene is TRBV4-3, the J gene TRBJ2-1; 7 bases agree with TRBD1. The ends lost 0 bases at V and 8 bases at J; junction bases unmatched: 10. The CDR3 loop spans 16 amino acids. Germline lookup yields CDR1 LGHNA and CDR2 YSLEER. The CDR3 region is CASSQEGDRTGDEQFF. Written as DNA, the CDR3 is TGCGCCAGCAGCCAAGAAGGGGATAGGACAGGTGATGAGCAGTTCTTC.

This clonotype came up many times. In nucleotides, the CDR3 is TGTGCCAGCAGCCAAGGTTCGGCGCAGCGGGTCGCCTACGAGCAGTACTTC. As protein: CASSQGSAQRVAYEQYF. J is TRBJ2-7 and V is TRBV3-1; D may be TRBD2 (6 bases). The CDR3 covers 17 residues. Germline V gene data show CDR1 as LGHDT and CDR2 as YNNKEL (reference sequence). V was clipped by 1 base and J by 2 bases, with 18 bases between them.

The CDR3 here is CASSQETAASGPYEQYF. CDR3 in DNA: TGCGCCAGCAGCCAAGAGACTGCGGCTAGCGGTCCTTACGAGCAGTACTTC. The gene calls are TRBV4-3 and TRBJ2-7; 7 bases agree with TRBD2. This CDR3 region has 17 residues. V shed 0 bases and J 4 bases; nucleotides not matched to a gene: 12. The germline V gene has CDR1 LGHNA and CDR2 YSLEER.

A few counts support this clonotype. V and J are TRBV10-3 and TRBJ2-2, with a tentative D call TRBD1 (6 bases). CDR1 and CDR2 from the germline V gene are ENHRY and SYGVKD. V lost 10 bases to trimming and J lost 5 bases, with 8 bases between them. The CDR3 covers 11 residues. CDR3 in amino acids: CASRGTGELFF. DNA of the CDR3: TGTGCCAGTAGGGGGACCGGGGAGCTGTTTTTT.

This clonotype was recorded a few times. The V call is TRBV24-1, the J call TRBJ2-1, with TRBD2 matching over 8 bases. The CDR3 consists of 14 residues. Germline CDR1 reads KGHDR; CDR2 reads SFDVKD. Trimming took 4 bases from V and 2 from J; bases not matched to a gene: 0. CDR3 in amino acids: CATSDGGAYNEQFF. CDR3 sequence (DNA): TGTGCCACCAGTGACGGGGGGGCCTACAATGAGCAGTTCTTC.

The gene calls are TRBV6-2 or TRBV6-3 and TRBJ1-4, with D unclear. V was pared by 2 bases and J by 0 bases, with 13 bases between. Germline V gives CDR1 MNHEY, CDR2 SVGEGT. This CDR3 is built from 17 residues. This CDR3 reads CASSYEASPATNEKLFF. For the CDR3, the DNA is TGTGCCAGCAGTTACGAGGCGTCACCTGCAACTAATGAAAAACTGTTTTTT.

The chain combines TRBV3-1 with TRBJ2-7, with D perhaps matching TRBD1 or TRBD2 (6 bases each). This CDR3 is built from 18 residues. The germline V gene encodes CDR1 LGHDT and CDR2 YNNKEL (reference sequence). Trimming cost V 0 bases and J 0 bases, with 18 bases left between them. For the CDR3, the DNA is TGTGCCAGCAGCCAAGATCCCGGGGGACAAACCCACTCCTACGAGCAGTACTTC. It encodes CASSQDPGGQTHSYEQYF.

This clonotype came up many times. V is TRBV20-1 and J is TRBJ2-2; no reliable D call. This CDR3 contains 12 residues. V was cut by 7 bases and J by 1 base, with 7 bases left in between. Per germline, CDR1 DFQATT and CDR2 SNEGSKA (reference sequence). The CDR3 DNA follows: TGCAGTGTGAAGCGGAACACCGGGGAGCTGTTTTTT. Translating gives CSVKRNTGELFF.

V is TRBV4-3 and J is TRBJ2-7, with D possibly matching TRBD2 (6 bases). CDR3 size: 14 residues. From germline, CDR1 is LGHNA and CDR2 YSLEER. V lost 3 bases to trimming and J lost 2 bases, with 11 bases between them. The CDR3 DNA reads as TGCGCCAGCAGCCAGGGGGGACTGACCTACGAGCAGTACTTC. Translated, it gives CASSQGGLTYEQYF.

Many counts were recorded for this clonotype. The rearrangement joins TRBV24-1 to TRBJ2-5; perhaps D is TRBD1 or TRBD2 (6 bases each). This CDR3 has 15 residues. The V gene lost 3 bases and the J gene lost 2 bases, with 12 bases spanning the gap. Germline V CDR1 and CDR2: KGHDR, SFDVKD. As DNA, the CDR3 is TGTGCCACCAGTGATCCGGGGGCCCTACAAGAGACCCAGTACTTC. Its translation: CATSDPGALQETQYF.

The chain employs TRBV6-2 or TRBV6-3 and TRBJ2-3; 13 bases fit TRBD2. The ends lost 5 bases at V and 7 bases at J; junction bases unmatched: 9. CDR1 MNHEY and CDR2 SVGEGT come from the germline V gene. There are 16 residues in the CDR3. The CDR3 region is CASSRQGLAGTHTQYF. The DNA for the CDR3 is TGTGCCAGCAGTCGTCAGGGACTAGCGGGAACCCATACGCAGTATTTT.

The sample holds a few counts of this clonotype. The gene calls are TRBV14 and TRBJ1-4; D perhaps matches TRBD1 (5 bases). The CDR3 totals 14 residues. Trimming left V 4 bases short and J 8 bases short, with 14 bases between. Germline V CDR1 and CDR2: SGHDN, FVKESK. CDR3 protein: CASSRLAGDEKLFF. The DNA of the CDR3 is TGTGCCAGCAGCCGTCTGGCGGGGGACGAAAAACTGTTTTTT.

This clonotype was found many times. Here the CDR3 reads CASSFIRGNTIYF. The CDR3 bases are TGTGCCAGCAGTTTCATCAGGGGAAACACCATATATTTT. The chain uses TRBV12-3 or TRBV12-4 and TRBJ1-3; D is unresolved. This CDR3 has 13 amino acids. The germline V and J ends were trimmed by 3 bases and 4 bases, with 7 bases remaining between them.

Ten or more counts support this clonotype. CDR3 protein: CASNKGALSYEQYF. In nucleotides, the CDR3 is TGTGCCAGCAATAAAGGGGCTCTATCCTACGAGCAGTACTTC. The V and J genes are TRBV12-3 or TRBV12-4 and TRBJ2-7; D is possibly TRBD1 (5 bases). Deletions cut 7 bases from V and 1 base from J, with 14 bases between. The CDR3 spans 14 residues.

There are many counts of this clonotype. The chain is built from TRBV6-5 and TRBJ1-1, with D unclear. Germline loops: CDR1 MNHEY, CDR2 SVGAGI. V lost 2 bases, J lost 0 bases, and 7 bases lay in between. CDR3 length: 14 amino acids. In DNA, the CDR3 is TGTGCCAGCAGTTACCGGACGGTGAACACTGAAGCTTTCTTT. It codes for CASSYRTVNTEAFF.

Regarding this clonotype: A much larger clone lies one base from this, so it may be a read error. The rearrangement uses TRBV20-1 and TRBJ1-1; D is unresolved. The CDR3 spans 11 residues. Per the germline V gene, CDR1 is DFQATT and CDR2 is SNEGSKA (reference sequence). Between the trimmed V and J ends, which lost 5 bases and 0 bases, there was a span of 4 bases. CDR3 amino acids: CSAGLNTEAFF. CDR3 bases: TGCAGTGCTGGGCTGAACACTGAAGCTTTCTTT.

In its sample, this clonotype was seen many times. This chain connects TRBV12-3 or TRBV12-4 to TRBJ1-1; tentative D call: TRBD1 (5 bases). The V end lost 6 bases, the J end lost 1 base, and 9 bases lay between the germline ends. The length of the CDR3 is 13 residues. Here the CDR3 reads CASSLTGNTEAFF. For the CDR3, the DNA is TGTGCCAGCAGCCTCACAGGGAACACTGAAGCTTTCTTT.

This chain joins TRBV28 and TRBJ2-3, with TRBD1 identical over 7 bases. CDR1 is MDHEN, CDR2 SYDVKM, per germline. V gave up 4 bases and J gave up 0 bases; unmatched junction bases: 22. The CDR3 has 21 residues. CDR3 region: CASSSPADRERGRMSTDTQYF. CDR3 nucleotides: TGTGCCAGCAGTTCTCCCGCGGATCGTGAGAGGGGGCGTATGAGCACAGATACGCAGTATTTT. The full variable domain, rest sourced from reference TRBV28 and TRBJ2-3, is DVKVTQSSRYLVKRTGEKVFLECVQDMDHENMFWYRQDPGLGLRLIYFSYDVKMKEKGDIPEGYSVSREKKERFSLILESASTNQTSMYLCASSSPADRERGRMSTDTQYFGPGTRLTVL.